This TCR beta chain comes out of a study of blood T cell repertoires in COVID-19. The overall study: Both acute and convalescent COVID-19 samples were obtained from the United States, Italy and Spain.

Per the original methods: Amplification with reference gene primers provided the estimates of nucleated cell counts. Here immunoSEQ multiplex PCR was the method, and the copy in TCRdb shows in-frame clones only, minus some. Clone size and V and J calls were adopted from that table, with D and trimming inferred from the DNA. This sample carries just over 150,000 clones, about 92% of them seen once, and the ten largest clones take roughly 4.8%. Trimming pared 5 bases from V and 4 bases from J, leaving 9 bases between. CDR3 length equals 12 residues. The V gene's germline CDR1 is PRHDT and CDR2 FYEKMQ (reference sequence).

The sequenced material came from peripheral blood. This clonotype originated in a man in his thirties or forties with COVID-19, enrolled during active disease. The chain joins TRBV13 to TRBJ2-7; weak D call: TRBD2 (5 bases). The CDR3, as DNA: TGTGCCAGCAGCCAGCGGCCTTACGAGCAGTACTTC. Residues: CASSQRPYEQYF.